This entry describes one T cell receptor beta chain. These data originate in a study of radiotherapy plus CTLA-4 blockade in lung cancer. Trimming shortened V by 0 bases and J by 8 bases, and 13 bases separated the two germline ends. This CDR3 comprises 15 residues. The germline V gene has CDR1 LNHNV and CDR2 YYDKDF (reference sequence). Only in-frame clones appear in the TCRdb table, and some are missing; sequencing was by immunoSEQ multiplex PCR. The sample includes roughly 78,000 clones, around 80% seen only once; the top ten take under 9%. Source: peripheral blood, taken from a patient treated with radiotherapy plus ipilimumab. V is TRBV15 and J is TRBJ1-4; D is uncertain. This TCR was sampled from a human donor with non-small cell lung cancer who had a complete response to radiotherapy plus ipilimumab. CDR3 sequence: CATSREAGSGEKLFF. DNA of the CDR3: TGTGCCACCAGCAGAGAGGCCGGCTCGGGGGAAAAACTGTTTTTT.